The 13 T cell receptor beta chains listed next were all sequenced from one sample in a study of T cell repertoires in cytomegalovirus infection (dated by TCRdb to between 2019 and 2020). TCRdb names Illumina HiSeq 1500 as the instrument used. The public reads were reanalyzed by TCRdb: fastp trimming at Q25, MiXCR alignment, in-frame beta chains only. A single entry per CDR3 protein holds the most common genes and DNA from its merged rows. The sample has nearly 550,000 distinct CDR3 sequences on record, more than 15% of them singletons. The top ten hold more than 20% of the sample. The sequenced material came from CD8+ T cells from PBMCs. The receptors shown here come from a human donor in good health (CMV status not recorded). Some clones in this sample may be carry-over from other donors' samples.

In this sample, this clonotype turned up a few times. This chain uses TRBV29-1 with TRBJ1-1; tentatively, D is TRBD1 (5 bases). This CDR3 is built from 13 residues. The germline gives CDR1 SQVTM, CDR2 ANQGSEA. The germline V and J ends were trimmed by 3 bases and 4 bases, with 12 bases remaining between them. CDR3: CSVEHPRATEAFF. CDR3 bases: TGCAGCGTTGAGCACCCCAGGGCCACTGAAGCTTTCTTT.

This clonotype was seen at least ten times. The rearrangement links TRBV7-2 to TRBJ2-3, with 8 bases matching TRBD2. Trimming took 3 bases from V and 2 from J; bases not matched to a gene: 7. Germline CDR1 and CDR2: SGHTA and FQGNSA. This CDR3 contains 16 residues. DNA of the CDR3: TGTGCCAGCAGCTTCGGGGGGGGAGATCCCACAGATACGCAGTATTTT. Protein: CASSFGGGDPTDTQYF.

This clonotype was recorded a few times. The CDR3 reads CAISETSGPQADEQYF. CDR3 DNA sequence: TGTGCCATCAGTGAGACCTCAGGACCCCAAGCGGACGAGCAGTACTTC. This chain joins TRBV10-3 and TRBJ2-7, with D maybe TRBD2 (5 bases). V was shortened by 2 bases and J by 5 bases, with 19 bases between the two germline ends. The germline CDR1 and CDR2 sequences are ENHRY and SYGVKD. CDR3 length equals 16 residues.

This clonotype was counted ten times or more. The rearrangement links TRBV7-8 to TRBJ2-7, with 8 bases identical to TRBD1. V gave up 5 bases and J gave up 1 base; unmatched junction bases: 4. The length of the CDR3 is 14 residues. CDR1 and CDR2 from the germline V gene are SGHVS and FQNEAQ. DNA for the CDR3: TGTGCCAGCAGCCAGGGGGCTGTTTCCTACGAGCAGTACTTC. This encodes CASSQGAVSYEQYF.

In its sample, this clonotype was seen a few times. This chain links TRBV28 with TRBJ2-5; a possible D gene is TRBD2 (5 bases). This CDR3 contains 16 residues. Germline CDR1 and CDR2: MDHEN and SYDVKM. V lost 3 bases, J lost 0 bases, and 14 bases lay in between. CDR3 sequence (DNA): TGTGCCAGCAGTTTCTCTAAGGAGGCCCACCAAGAGACCCAGTACTTC. Protein sequence: CASSFSKEAHQETQYF.

This clonotype occurred many times. The chain uses TRBV7-9 and TRBJ2-1; 11 nucleotides agree with TRBD2. The CDR3 is 15 residues long. Trimming at V came to 4 bases and at J to 8 bases, leaving 7 bases not matched to a gene. Germline V gives CDR1 SEHNR, CDR2 FQNEAQ (reference sequence). The CDR3, as DNA: TGTGCCAGCAGCTCTGCTAGCGGGGGGCCCCATGAGCAGTTCTTC. It encodes CASSSASGGPHEQFF.

This clonotype was picked up many times. The genes are TRBV27 and TRBJ2-3; 9 bases line up with TRBD2. Germline CDR1 is MNHEY and CDR2 is SMNVEV (reference sequence). The CDR3 loop spans 19 amino acids. The V gene end was trimmed by 3 bases and the J gene end by 5 bases; junction bases not matched to a gene: 18. The CDR3 nucleotides are TGTGCCAGCAGTTTCCCTCTTCTAGCGGGACCTCTCGGCGAAGATACGCAGTATTTT. Amino acids: CASSFPLLAGPLGEDTQYF.

This clonotype has a count of ten or more. The chain couples TRBV7-2 to TRBJ2-1; D is undetermined. Deletions cut 2 bases from V and 8 bases from J, with 13 bases between. CDR1 SGHTA and CDR2 FQGNSA come from the germline V gene. The CDR3 runs to 14 residues. This CDR3 reads CASSLLPAVDEQFF. The DNA of the CDR3 is TGTGCCAGCAGCTTACTTCCCGCAGTTGATGAGCAGTTCTTC.

This clonotype was picked up a small number of times. The chain carries TRBV7-6 and TRBJ1-5; D not resolved. This CDR3 is 14 amino acids long. Trimming stripped 1 base from V and 5 bases from J, with 9 bases between. Germline loops: CDR1 SGHVS, CDR2 FNYEAQ. The CDR3 loop is CASSLDPEDQPQHF. The CDR3, as DNA: TGTGCCAGCAGCTTAGATCCTGAGGATCAGCCCCAGCATTTT.

With regard to this clonotype: A clone one base away is much larger, so this may be a read error. Without the conserved terminal phenylalanine or tryptophan, this CDR3 likely stems from a read error. The chain links TRBV28 to TRBJ2-5; D ambiguous. Germline lookup yields CDR1 MDHEN and CDR2 SYDVKM. The CDR3 sequence is 14 residues long. The ends were cut back, 3 bases at V and 1 base at J, with 9 bases in the middle. In DNA, the CDR3 is TGTGCCAGCAGTTTCCAAGTTTTCCAAGAGACCCAGTACTTA. Its translation is CASSFQVFQETQYL.

This sequence joins TRBV27 and TRBJ2-7; either TRBD1 or TRBD2 may supply D (5 bases each). This CDR3 is built from 13 residues. Germline CDR1 MNHEY, CDR2 SMNVEV (reference sequence). The V gene lost 10 bases and the J gene lost 5 bases, with 18 bases spanning the gap. In DNA, the CDR3 is TGTGCCACCTTGGGCTCAGGGACCCACGAGCAGTACTTC. This codes for CATLGSGTHEQYF.

This clonotype appeared many times. The chain joins TRBV5-4 to TRBJ2-5; 14 nucleotides match TRBD2. The CDR3 has 17 amino acids. The junction had 8 bases not matched to a gene; V was cut back by 4 bases and J by 3 bases. Germline CDR1 is SGHNT and CDR2 is YYREEE (reference sequence). The CDR3 reads CASSGGTSGRAKETQYF. The CDR3 region has the DNA TGTGCCAGCAGCGGCGGGACTAGCGGGAGAGCTAAAGAGACCCAGTACTTC.

This clonotype was seen ten or more times. The chain recombines TRBV7-8 with TRBJ1-2, with D unclear. V shed 2 bases and J shed 0 bases, with 10 bases lying between them. CDR1 and CDR2 from the germline V gene are SGHVS and FQNEAQ. This CDR3 contains 15 residues. CDR3 DNA: TGTGCCAGCAGCTTACGGGCCAGAACTAACTATGGCTACACCTTC. This translates into CASSLRARTNYGYTF.